The clone carrying this TCR beta chain was found a few times. The CDR3 extends over 17 amino acids. V was shortened by 0 bases and J by 4 bases, with 16 bases between the two germline ends. CDR1 MNHEY and CDR2 SVGAGI come from the germline V gene. The source of the sample is a study of regulatory T cells in long-lasting Graves disease. Arm-PCR of CDR3 regions and iRepertoire HTBI primers were used to build TCR beta libraries. MiXCR, run by TCRdb on the multiplex PCR reads, gives a single entry per CDR3 protein. The profile shows some 600,000 distinct CDR3 sequences, about 16% of them singletons. The time point: newly diagnosed GD, antithyroid drugs for less than 3 months. Extracted PBMC RNA gave rise to the TCR library. This sample was also put to use in a study of T cells in Graves' hyperthyroidism and ophthalmopathy. That paper adds: Blood shared most expanded thyroid clonotypes above 0.001. Ophthalmopathy was identified by the model a median 6.5 months ahead of onset.

J is TRBJ1-5 and V is TRBV6-5; D remains ambiguous. This sequence originates from a man between 18 and 29 years old with Graves disease. Sample: peripheral blood mononuclear cells (PBMCs), taken at new diagnosis, from a patient treated with antithyroid drugs. This CDR3 reads CASSYSALGSGNQPQHF. CDR3 bases: TGTGCCAGCAGTTACTCGGCATTAGGGTCAGGTAATCAGCCCCAGCATTTT.